These 32 T cell receptor beta chains were sequenced from one sample in a study of cytomegalovirus exposure and HLA in healthy donors. Assay used: immunoSEQ multiplex PCR; TCRdb lists only in-frame clones, some missing. Of 140,000 or so clones in the sample, about 87% are singletons; the top ten hold about 6.4%. The sequenced material came from PBMCs. These receptors were taken from a woman between 25 and 40 years old in good health and CMV-seropositive.

The chain is built from TRBV27 and TRBJ2-5; D possibly corresponds to TRBD2 (6 bases). Germline V gives CDR1 MNHEY, CDR2 SMNVEV (reference sequence). This CDR3 spans 12 amino acids. Between the trimmed V and J ends, which lost 5 bases and 5 bases, there was a span of 9 bases. CDR3 sequence reads: CASSPTSETQYF. The CDR3 DNA is TGTGCCAGCAGTCCGACTAGTGAGACCCAGTACTTC.

The chain has TRBV4-1 and TRBJ1-1; D unclear. V lost 8 bases, J lost 0 bases, and 16 bases lay in between. This CDR3 contains 15 residues. Looked up from germline, CDR1 is MGHRA and CDR2 is YSYEKL. The CDR3 reads CASANHGRVNTEAFF. The CDR3 DNA reads TGCGCCAGCGCCAACCACGGGAGGGTGAACACTGAAGCTTTCTTT.

The chain links TRBV5-4 to TRBJ2-1, with D tentatively TRBD1 (5 bases). The CDR3 loop spans 11 amino acids. Germline assignment: CDR1 SGHNT and CDR2 YYREEE (reference sequence). Trimming cost V 6 bases and J 9 bases, with 10 bases left between them. CDR3 in amino acids: CASTGFSEQFF. CDR3 in DNA: TGTGCCAGCACAGGGTTCAGTGAGCAGTTCTTC.

The V and J genes are TRBV27 and TRBJ2-5; D perhaps matches TRBD2 (5 bases). Germline lookup yields CDR1 MNHEY and CDR2 SMNVEV (reference sequence). The germline V and J ends were trimmed by 4 bases and 0 bases, with 9 bases remaining between them. This CDR3 comprises 14 residues. The CDR3 loop reads CASSSDWYQETQYF. CDR3 in DNA: TGTGCCAGCAGTTCGGACTGGTACCAAGAGACCCAGTACTTC.

Of note for this clone: Different DNA sequences within this sample yield the same CDR3. V gene TRBV2 combines with J gene TRBJ2-3, with 9 bases fitting TRBD2. There are 14 residues in the CDR3. V shed 5 bases, J shed 0 bases, and the junction held 0 bases outside the gene matches. Germline values: CDR1 SNHLY, CDR2 FYNNEI. The CDR3 sequence is CASSLAGSTDTQYF. The CDR3, as DNA: TGTGCCAGCAGTCTAGCGGGAAGCACAGATACGCAGTATTTT.

The rearrangement joins TRBV27 to TRBJ2-1; 7 nucleotides line up with TRBD2. Per the germline V gene, CDR1 is MNHEY and CDR2 is SMNVEV (reference sequence). V lost 5 bases, J lost 0 bases, and 7 bases stayed unmatched. This CDR3 spans 16 amino acids. The CDR3 region is CASSPISGSSYNEQFF. CDR3 DNA sequence: TGTGCCAGCAGTCCTATTAGCGGGTCCTCCTACAATGAGCAGTTCTTC.

This clone was counted a few times. The chain recombines TRBV6-4 with TRBJ2-1; weak D call: TRBD1 (6 bases). V gave up 4 bases and J gave up 1 base, with 11 bases separating them. Germline CDR1 is MRHNA and CDR2 is SNTAGT. The CDR3 covers 15 residues. CDR3 in DNA: TGTGCCAGCAGTGTTGAGGGGGAATCCTACAATGAGCAGTTCTTC. Protein: CASSVEGESYNEQFF.

This chain joins TRBV7-2 and TRBJ2-7; 9 nucleotides line up with TRBD1. The CDR3 contains 15 residues. Germline values: CDR1 SGHTA, CDR2 FQGNSA. The junction had 7 bases not matched to a gene; V was cut back by 6 bases and J by 1 base. The CDR3 DNA is TGTGCCAGCAGATTACCGGGACAGGGATCCTACGAGCAGTACTTC. This gives the protein CASRLPGQGSYEQYF.

This clone has just one count. The chain recombines TRBV5-6 with TRBJ1-2; D perhaps matches TRBD1 (5 bases). Germline V lookup: CDR1 SGHDT, CDR2 YYEEEE. The V and J ends lost 4 bases and 4 bases respectively, with 11 bases between them. This CDR3 has 13 amino acids. The CDR3 DNA sequence: TGTGCCAGCAGCCCCGGGACTTTCTATGGCTACACCTTC. Translated: CASSPGTFYGYTF.

The chain combines TRBV2 with TRBJ2-1; possibly TRBD2 for D (6 bases). CDR3 size: 13 residues. Trimming left V 6 bases short and J 9 bases short, with 15 bases between. Germline assignment: CDR1 SNHLY and CDR2 FYNNEI. The CDR3 here is CASSSMGEAEQFF. CDR3 nucleotide sequence: TGTGCCAGCAGCTCCATGGGGGAGGCTGAGCAGTTCTTC.

This rearrangement joins TRBV6-1 to TRBJ2-7; a weak D match, TRBD1 (5 bases). V was shortened by 7 bases and J by 3 bases, with 10 bases between the two germline ends. In germline, CDR1 is MNHNS, CDR2 SASEGT. The CDR3 is 12 amino acids. This CDR3 reads CASKPGIYEQYF. CDR3 DNA sequence: TGTGCCAGCAAGCCAGGGATCTACGAGCAGTACTTC.

The chain carries TRBV29-1 and TRBJ2-1, with a tentative D call TRBD2 (6 bases). CDR3 size: 15 residues. The V end was cut by 4 bases, the J end by 0 bases, with 13 bases between. The germline V gene encodes CDR1 SQVTM and CDR2 ANQGSEA. As DNA, the CDR3 is TGCAGCGTTGGTGGAGAGGGAGGCTCCTACAATGAGCAGTTCTTC. As protein: CSVGGEGGSYNEQFF.

The chain links TRBV28 to TRBJ1-1, with D perhaps matching TRBD1 (6 bases). Germline V lookup: CDR1 MDHEN, CDR2 SYDVKM. With 6 bases removed from V and 7 bases from J, the gap between germline ends came to 15 bases. The CDR3 consists of 13 residues. CDR3 sequence: CASRDLQGGEAFF. The CDR3 DNA follows: TGTGCCAGCAGGGACCTACAGGGTGGTGAAGCTTTCTTT. The variable domain in full, completed from reference TRBV28 and TRBJ1-1, reads DVKVTQSSRYLVKRTGEKVFLECVQDMDHENMFWYRQDPGLGLRLIYFSYDVKMKEKGDIPEGYSVSREKKERFSLILESASTNQTSMYLCASRDLQGGEAFFGQGTRLTVV.

CDR3 nucleotides: TGTGCCAGCAGTTTTGCCCTCCAGGGTGGCAGTGAGCAGTTCTTC. Protein sequence: CASSFALQGGSEQFF. The V and J genes are TRBV27 and TRBJ2-1; perhaps TRBD1 as D (5 bases). The V gene's germline CDR1 is MNHEY and CDR2 SMNVEV (reference sequence). Trimming took off 3 bases at V and 9 bases at J, with 18 bases between the two ends. This CDR3 is 15 amino acids long.

The rearrangement uses TRBV5-6 and TRBJ1-2, with TRBD1 as a possible D gene (5 bases). The CDR3 consists of 16 residues. Trimming stripped 0 bases from V and 6 bases from J, with 18 bases between. In germline, CDR1 is SGHDT, CDR2 YYEEEE. The CDR3 DNA reads TGTGCCAGCAGCTTGGTCGGGGTCCGGCCGGGGGATGGCTACACCTTC. Protein sequence: CASSLVGVRPGDGYTF.

Here the CDR3 DNA reads TGTGCCAGCAGCTTAGCTTGGGACTGGTACAATGAGCAGTTCTTC. As protein: CASSLAWDWYNEQFF. V usage is TRBV11-1 and J usage is TRBJ2-1; a weak D match, TRBD2 (6 bases). V dropped 0 bases and J dropped 4 bases, with 10 bases sitting between them. The CDR3 is 15 amino acids. In germline, CDR1 is SGHAT, CDR2 FQDESV (reference sequence). The entire variable domain, with the rest obtained from reference TRBV11-1 and TRBJ2-1, is as follows: EAEVAQSPRYKITEKSQAVAFWCDPISGHATLYWYRQILGQGPELLVQFQDESVVDDSQLPKDRFSAERLKGVDSTLKIQPAELGDSAMYLCASSLAWDWYNEQFFGPGTRLTVL.

V and J are TRBV4-1 and TRBJ1-1, with a tentative D call TRBD1 (6 bases). There are 13 residues in the CDR3. Per germline, CDR1 MGHRA and CDR2 YSYEKL. Trimming shortened V by 3 bases and J by 4 bases, and 9 bases separated the two germline ends. CDR3 bases: TGCGCCAGCAGCCAGGGGGGGGCCACTGAAGCTTTCTTT. Its protein product is CASSQGGATEAFF.

This clone was recorded once. V is TRBV7-2 and J is TRBJ2-5; TRBD2 matches 9 bases. V was pared by 1 base and J by 5 bases, with 8 bases of the junction left unmatched. This CDR3 contains 16 residues. Germline CDR1 and CDR2: SGHTA and FQGNSA. The CDR3, as DNA: TGTGCCAGCAGCTTAGATGGCGGGGGGGTGAGGGAGACCCAGTACTTC. Its protein is CASSLDGGGVRETQYF.

The rearrangement joins TRBV27 to TRBJ2-1; D is perhaps TRBD1 (6 bases). The CDR3 is 14 amino acids. The germline V gene has CDR1 MNHEY and CDR2 SMNVEV (reference sequence). Trimming took off 3 bases at V and 6 bases at J, with 12 bases between the two ends. The CDR3: CASSFLDSFNEQFF. CDR3 nucleotides: TGTGCCAGCAGTTTTCTGGACAGCTTCAATGAGCAGTTCTTC.

The rearrangement links TRBV2 to TRBJ2-7, with 7 positions matching TRBD2. V was pared by 6 bases and J by 4 bases, with 12 bases of the junction left unmatched. The germline gives CDR1 SNHLY, CDR2 FYNNEI. The CDR3 loop spans 15 amino acids. In DNA, the CDR3 is TGTGCCAGCAGCCTTGGGGTCCCCGGGGGGTACGAGCAGTACTTC. Protein product: CASSLGVPGGYEQYF.

The CDR3 DNA is TGTGCCAGCAAGGAGAGGGGGGGATATCGTTCGAACACCGGGGAGCTGTTTTTT. Its protein is CASKERGGYRSNTGELFF. This sequence joins TRBV7-8 and TRBJ2-2; possible D gene TRBD2, 7 bases. The germline V gene encodes CDR1 SGHVS and CDR2 FQNEAQ. The CDR3 length is 18 residues. Trimming left V 7 bases short and J 0 bases short, with 21 bases between. Using reference TRBV7-8 and TRBJ2-2 for the parts outside the CDR3, the full variable domain is GAGVSQSPRYKVAKRGQDVALRCDPISGHVSLFWYQQALGQGPEFLTYFQNEAQLDKSGLPSDRFFAERPEGSVSTLKIQRTQQEDSAVYLCASKERGGYRSNTGELFFGEGSRLTVL.

The J gene is TRBJ2-1, the V gene TRBV29-1; 14 bases line up with TRBD2. CDR1 and CDR2 (germline): SQVTM, ANQGSEA. V was pared by 6 bases and J by 7 bases, with 17 bases of the junction left unmatched. This CDR3 is built from 18 residues. The CDR3 protein is CSVRGLAGGSGNPNEQFF. CDR3 DNA sequence: TGCAGCGTCAGAGGACTAGCGGGAGGTTCAGGCAACCCAAATGAGCAGTTCTTC.

The chain carries TRBV28 and TRBJ1-5; the D gene is possibly TRBD1 (5 bases). There are 13 residues in the CDR3. The germline gives CDR1 MDHEN, CDR2 SYDVKM. The V end lost 10 bases, the J end lost 2 bases, and 12 bases lay between the germline ends. CDR3 protein: CATRGAGNQPQHF. In DNA form, the CDR3 reads TGTGCCACCAGAGGGGCAGGCAATCAGCCCCAGCATTTT. Looking up the rest from reference TRBV28 and TRBJ1-5 gives the full variable domain: DVKVTQSSRYLVKRTGEKVFLECVQDMDHENMFWYRQDPGLGLRLIYFSYDVKMKEKGDIPEGYSVSREKKERFSLILESASTNQTSMYLCATRGAGNQPQHFGDGTRLSIL.

The chain couples TRBV5-1 to TRBJ2-1, with 10 bases fitting TRBD2. Germline CDR1 is SGHRS and CDR2 is YFSETQ. CDR3 length equals 16 residues. The V and J ends lost 5 bases and 9 bases, in that order; junction bases with no gene match: 14. CDR3 DNA: TGCGCCAGCAGTCCGACTAGCGGGTCGATCGTGGGTGAGCAGTTCTTC. Encoded protein: CASSPTSGSIVGEQFF.

The chain is built from TRBV28 and TRBJ1-5; perhaps TRBD1 as D (5 bases). Germline values: CDR1 MDHEN, CDR2 SYDVKM. Trimming shortened V by 7 bases and J by 1 base, and 14 bases separated the two germline ends. This CDR3 contains 15 residues. The CDR3 DNA follows: TGTGCCAGCATCCGCTCCAGGGAAAGCAATCAGCCCCAGCATTTT. Translating it yields CASIRSRESNQPQHF.

This chain connects TRBV6-4 to TRBJ1-3; TRBD1 aligns across 7 bases. CDR1 is MRHNA and CDR2 is SNTAGT in the germline V gene. The CDR3 is 15 amino acids. With V trimmed by 0 bases and J by 3 bases, 2 bases remained unmatched. CDR3 sequence reads: CASSDSTGSGNTIYF. CDR3 in DNA: TGTGCCAGCAGTGACTCGACAGGGAGTGGAAACACCATATATTTT.

J is TRBJ1-2 and V is TRBV7-8, with D tentatively TRBD1 (6 bases). The germline V gene encodes CDR1 SGHVS and CDR2 FQNEAQ. CDR3 length: 20 amino acids. V gave up 6 bases and J gave up 1 base, with 30 bases separating them. CDR3 sequence (DNA): TGTGCCAGCAGAGGGGCGGGGGCCGATTCCGCAAAACCCTTTAACTATGGCTACACCTTC. As protein: CASRGAGADSAKPFNYGYTF. The full variable domain, completed using reference TRBV7-8 and TRBJ1-2, is GAGVSQSPRYKVAKRGQDVALRCDPISGHVSLFWYQQALGQGPEFLTYFQNEAQLDKSGLPSDRFFAERPEGSVSTLKIQRTQQEDSAVYLCASRGAGADSAKPFNYGYTFGSGTRLTVV.

This clone turned up a few times. In DNA, the CDR3 is TGTGCCAGCCGTAGGGGGTCTAGCCAGCCCCAGCATTTT. It codes for CASRRGSSQPQHF. The V and J genes are TRBV28 and TRBJ1-5, with a possible D match to TRBD1 (6 bases). The CDR3 has 13 amino acids. Trimming took 8 bases from V and 7 from J, leaving 15 bases between them. Looked up from germline, CDR1 is MDHEN and CDR2 is SYDVKM.

This clone appeared a few times. The V and J genes are TRBV27 and TRBJ2-3, with 7 bases aligning to TRBD1. J was trimmed by 2 bases and V by 3 bases; bases with no gene match: 11. Germline values: CDR1 MNHEY, CDR2 SMNVEV (reference sequence). The CDR3 is 17 amino acids. The CDR3 spells CASSFFTGTAFTDTQYF. The CDR3, as DNA: TGTGCCAGCAGTTTTTTTACCGGGACAGCATTCACAGATACGCAGTATTTT.

The J gene is TRBJ1-5, the V gene TRBV19, with D possibly matching TRBD1 (6 bases). The V and J ends lost 7 bases and 0 bases respectively, with 19 bases between them. The CDR3 runs to 17 residues. CDR1 and CDR2 (germline): LNHDA, SQIVND (reference sequence). The DNA for the CDR3 is TGTGCCAGTAATGGGGGGGCAGGGCATCATAGCAATCAGCCCCAGCATTTT. It is translated as CASNGGAGHHSNQPQHF.

This chain links TRBV27 with TRBJ2-1, with 9 bases identical to TRBD1. This CDR3 comprises 14 residues. CDR1 and CDR2 (germline): MNHEY, SMNVEV (reference sequence). J lost 6 bases, V lost 6 bases, and 6 bases had no gene match. CDR3 coding DNA: TGTGCCAGCAGCCCGGGACAGGGTGGCAATGAGCAGTTCTTC. It codes for CASSPGQGGNEQFF.

The rearrangement links TRBV6-1 to TRBJ1-5; unclear D gene. Germline lookup yields CDR1 MNHNS and CDR2 SASEGT. V lost 2 bases and J 0 bases, leaving 20 bases between the germline ends. The CDR3 totals 19 residues. CDR3 in DNA: TGTGCCAGCAGTGAAATTCGTCGAAGTACCCTCTATAGCAATCAGCCCCAGCATTTT. Its translation is CASSEIRRSTLYSNQPQHF.